Listed below are T cell receptor beta chains from one sample, sequenced in a study of T cell repertoires in cytomegalovirus infection. No antigen is known for these receptors. TCRdb independently ran MiXCR on the reads; one entry per CDR3 protein. The sample has some 150,000 distinct CDR3 sequences, about 32% seen once. Sequencing used CD8+ T cells from cultured PBMCs, obtained from culture after CMV antigen stimulation. These receptors originate from a human donor in good health (CMV status not recorded). Some clones in this sample may be carry-over from other donors' samples. Each CDR3 is given with its conserved first and last residue. Each record gives: V gene, D gene, clone size, J gene, CDR3 DNA, CDR3 protein. A D gene is named only where the DNA matches it firmly. Rows give clone size only sometimes, using once, few, many, or a class for an expanded clone.

V: TRBV29-1
D: NA
size: once
J: TRBJ1-2
DNA: TGCAGCGTTGAAGATAGGACCAGGGCAGGTTCTAACTATGGCTACACCTTC
CDR3: CSVEDRTRAGSNYGYTF

V: TRBV28
D: NA
size: once
J: TRBJ2-7
DNA: TGTGCCAGCAGTCCTGCCGGGGAATACGAGCAGTACTTC
CDR3: CASSPAGEYEQYF

V: TRBV10-3
D: NA
size: many
J: TRBJ2-5
DNA: TGTGCCGCATCAGGCGCGGCAACGACTAGGGCATACCAAGAGACCCAGTACTTC
CDR3: CAASGAATTRAYQETQYF

V: TRBV7-9
D: NA
size: many
J: TRBJ2-5
DNA: TGTGCCAGCCGAGGCCGGAGGAGGGGAGGAGCAGAGACCCAGTACTTC
CDR3: CASRGRRRGGAETQYF

V: TRBV2
D: TRBD1
size: NA
J: TRBJ2-7
DNA: TGTGCCAGCCAGACAGGGGTTATTTACGAGCAGTACTTC
CDR3: CASQTGVIYEQYF

V: TRBV6-6
D: NA
size: few
J: TRBJ2-1
DNA: TGTGCCAGCAGTTACTCGGCTCGAGGGTCTGATGAGCAGTTCTTC
CDR3: CASSYSARGSDEQFF

V: TRBV7-8
D: NA
size: NA
J: TRBJ1-4
DNA: TGTGCCAGCAGCCTTGACAATGGTTTGGAAAAACTGTTTTTT
CDR3: CASSLDNGLEKLFF

V: TRBV7-6
D: NA
size: NA
J: TRBJ2-7
DNA: TGTGCCAGCAGCAAGGACACGGCCTACGAGCAGTACTTC
CDR3: CASSKDTAYEQYF

V: TRBV19
D: NA
size: NA
J: TRBJ1-1
DNA: TGTGCCAGCAAAAATATTGAGTACACTGAAGCTTTCTTT
CDR3: CASKNIEYTEAFF

V: TRBV6-1
D: NA
size: medium-sized
J: TRBJ1-2
DNA: TGTGCCAGCAGTGAACTGGGTGGCTACACCTTC
CDR3: CASSELGGYTF

V: TRBV7-3
D: NA
size: few
J: TRBJ2-1
DNA: TGTGCCAGCAGCTTACTCCCGGGGGTATACAATGAGCAGTTCTTC
CDR3: CASSLLPGVYNEQFF

V: TRBV12-3/TRBV12-4
D: NA
size: NA
J: TRBJ1-3
DNA: TGTGCCAGCAGTCCTTTCCGTCCGACGGGCTCTGGAAACACCATATATTTT
CDR3: CASSPFRPTGSGNTIYF

V: TRBV7-8
D: NA
size: NA
J: TRBJ2-1
DNA: TGTGCCAGCGTCCCCGACAACTACAATGTGCAGTTCTTC
CDR3: CASVPDNYNVQFF

V: TRBV7-8
D: TRBD2
size: NA
J: TRBJ2-5
DNA: TGTGCCAGCAGCCCCGACCCCGGACTAGGCGGGCCCCAGTACTTC
CDR3: CASSPDPGLGGPQYF

V: TRBV5-1
D: TRBD1
size: few
J: TRBJ2-3
DNA: TGCGCCAGCAGCACACCAGGGGGTGTGGGGACAGGTCCTACAGATACGCAGTATTTT
CDR3: CASSTPGGVGTGPTDTQYF

V: TRBV6-5
D: NA
size: few
J: TRBJ2-1
DNA: TGTGCCAGCAGTTACGGCGGACCCTACAATGAGCAGTTCTTC
CDR3: CASSYGGPYNEQFF

V: TRBV27
D: NA
size: many
J: TRBJ1-4
DNA: TGTGCCAGCAGGCGTCCCGGTGAAAAACTGTTTTTT
CDR3: CASRRPGEKLFF

V: TRBV4-1
D: NA
size: few
J: TRBJ2-3
DNA: TGCGCCAGCAGCCAGGGCAGGCGCTCCACAGATACGCAGTATTTT
CDR3: CASSQGRRSTDTQYF

V: TRBV9
D: NA
size: few
J: TRBJ1-5
DNA: TGTGCCAGCAGCTCCCCAATCCCCCAGCATTTT
CDR3: CASSSPIPQHF

V: TRBV19
D: TRBD1
size: few
J: TRBJ2-3
DNA: TGTGCCAGTAATAATTGGACAGGGGCGGAAGATACGCAGTATTTT
CDR3: CASNNWTGAEDTQYF

V: TRBV7-8
D: TRBD2
size: NA
J: TRBJ2-1
DNA: TGTGCCAGCAGCTTAGTATCCCTAGCGGGTGAGCAGTTCTTC
CDR3: CASSLVSLAGEQFF

V: TRBV30
D: NA
size: few
J: TRBJ2-5
DNA: TGTGCCTGGAGTGACGAGAGGGACTTGGAGACCCAGTACTTC
CDR3: CAWSDERDLETQYF

V: TRBV7-2
D: TRBD1
size: NA
J: TRBJ1-5
DNA: TGTGCCAGCAGCTTAGGGTTCGGGACAGGGGGCAATCAGCCCCAGCATTTT
CDR3: CASSLGFGTGGNQPQHF

V: TRBV27
D: NA
size: few
J: TRBJ1-1
DNA: TGTGCCAGCAGTTCAGGCAGGGTGGAATCTGAAGCTTTCTTT
CDR3: CASSSGRVESEAFF

V: TRBV7-6
D: NA
size: NA
J: TRBJ2-5
DNA: TGTGCCAGCAGTGGGGCTATCTCGTACCAAGAGACCCAGTACTTC
CDR3: CASSGAISYQETQYF

V: TRBV27
D: NA
size: NA
J: TRBJ2-1
DNA: TGTGCCAGCAGTGCAATAGGACAGCCCTACACTGAGCAGTTCTTC
CDR3: CASSAIGQPYTEQFF

V: TRBV4-1
D: NA
size: many
J: TRBJ1-1
DNA: TGCGCCAGCAGCCAAGAACCGCCGGGCCCGAGGGAAGCTTTCTTT
CDR3: CASSQEPPGPREAFF

V: TRBV7-8
D: NA
size: many
J: TRBJ1-1
DNA: TGTGCCAGCAGCCAACAGTGGAGAAACACTGAAGCTTTCTTT
CDR3: CASSQQWRNTEAFF

V: TRBV19
D: NA
size: few
J: TRBJ1-5
DNA: TGTGCCAGTATCCTCGTGGGGGGCGCGGATCAGCCCCAGCATTTT
CDR3: CASILVGGADQPQHF

V: TRBV7-6
D: NA
size: few
J: TRBJ2-3
DNA: TGTGCCAGCAGCCAGGGGCTCACAGATACGCAGTATTTT
CDR3: CASSQGLTDTQYF

V: TRBV27
D: NA
size: NA
J: TRBJ2-7
DNA: TGTGCCAGCAGTCCAGGACAGACCTCCTACGAGCAGTACTTC
CDR3: CASSPGQTSYEQYF

V: TRBV10-3
D: TRBD1
size: few
J: TRBJ1-2
DNA: TGTGCCTTCCAGGGGGACGGCTATGGCTACACCTTC
CDR3: CAFQGDGYGYTF

V: TRBV4-1
D: NA
size: NA
J: TRBJ2-7
DNA: TGCGCCAGCAGCCGTCGGGGATACGAGCAGTACTTC
CDR3: CASSRRGYEQYF

V: TRBV7-2
D: NA
size: many
J: TRBJ1-1
DNA: TGTGCCAGCAGCGTATTCGGACAGTCTACTGAAGCTTTCTTT
CDR3: CASSVFGQSTEAFF

V: TRBV6-6
D: NA
size: NA
J: TRBJ1-1
DNA: TGTGCCAGCAGTTACTCGCGGATCCGGGGGATGAACACTGAAGCTTTCTTT
CDR3: CASSYSRIRGMNTEAFF

V: TRBV7-9
D: NA
size: few
J: TRBJ2-3
DNA: TGTGCCAGCAGGGGGGGCCTTAGCACAGATACGCAGTATTTT
CDR3: CASRGGLSTDTQYF

V: TRBV27
D: NA
size: many
J: TRBJ1-2
DNA: TGTGCCAGCAGTTTAACAGGGTACTATGGCTACACCTTC
CDR3: CASSLTGYYGYTF

V: TRBV12-3/TRBV12-4
D: NA
size: NA
J: TRBJ2-1
DNA: TGTGCCAGCAGTACGGGGGGCCGAAATGAGCAGTTCTTC
CDR3: CASSTGGRNEQFF

V: TRBV28
D: TRBD1
size: NA
J: TRBJ2-1
DNA: TGTGCCAGCAGTTTATCCCTCGGACAGGGGGCGTACAATGAGCAGTTCTTC
CDR3: CASSLSLGQGAYNEQFF

V: TRBV15
D: TRBD2
size: NA
J: TRBJ2-3
DNA: TGTGCCACCAGCAGAGATGGGACTAGCGGGGATACGCAGTATTTT
CDR3: CATSRDGTSGDTQYF

V: TRBV12-3/TRBV12-4
D: NA
size: NA
J: TRBJ2-2
DNA: TGTGCCAGCAGTTTAAATGGGGTGGCGTACGCCGGGGAGCTGTTTTTT
CDR3: CASSLNGVAYAGELFF

V: TRBV19
D: TRBD1
size: few
J: TRBJ2-7
DNA: TGTGCCAGTGGACAGGGTCCGGGGACCTACGAGCAGTACTTC
CDR3: CASGQGPGTYEQYF

V: TRBV27
D: TRBD2
size: NA
J: TRBJ2-1
DNA: TGTGCCAGCAGTGTAGCTAGCGGGGGCTACAATGAGCAGTTCTTC
CDR3: CASSVASGGYNEQFF

V: TRBV9
D: TRBD2
size: NA
J: TRBJ2-1
DNA: TGTGCCAGCAGTCCTGGACTAGCGGGGAATACTCAGTTCTTC
CDR3: CASSPGLAGNTQFF

V: TRBV7-9
D: NA
size: few
J: TRBJ2-2
DNA: TGTGCCAGCAGCTTTAGGCAGGGAGCCACCGGGGAGCTGTTTTTT
CDR3: CASSFRQGATGELFF

V: TRBV20-1
D: NA
size: once
J: TRBJ1-4
DNA: TGCAGTGCCGCTACATTTCGGGGTCTGTTTTTT
CDR3: CSAATFRGLFF

V: TRBV2
D: TRBD1
size: NA
J: TRBJ2-7
DNA: TGTGCCAGCAGCGCCGCCAGGGGGCAACTCTCCTACGAGCAGTACTTC
CDR3: CASSAARGQLSYEQYF

V: TRBV7-7
D: TRBD1
size: NA
J: TRBJ2-5
DNA: TGTGCCAGCAGCCAGGACAGGGGGCGGACAGAGACCCAGTACTTC
CDR3: CASSQDRGRTETQYF

V: TRBV6-5
D: NA
size: once
J: TRBJ1-1
DNA: TGTGCCAGCAGTTATGACTCTTCGGGCACTGAAGCTTTCTTT
CDR3: CASSYDSSGTEAFF

V: TRBV4-1
D: NA
size: few
J: TRBJ1-2
DNA: TGCGCCAGCTCTTCCCGGCCGGCTCTTGGCTACACCTTC
CDR3: CASSSRPALGYTF

V: TRBV7-9
D: TRBD1
size: NA
J: TRBJ1-2
DNA: TGTGCCAGCAGCCTCGGGACAGGGTTATTTGAATATGGCTACACCTTC
CDR3: CASSLGTGLFEYGYTF

V: TRBV5-4
D: NA
size: NA
J: TRBJ1-2
DNA: TGTGCCAGCAGCGAGACAACGGATTGGGACGGCTACACCTTC
CDR3: CASSETTDWDGYTF

V: TRBV2
D: TRBD2
size: NA
J: TRBJ2-7
DNA: TGTGCCAGCAGTGATTTTGGGAGGGAACCGTCCTACGAGCAGTACTTC
CDR3: CASSDFGREPSYEQYF

V: TRBV5-1
D: NA
size: few
J: TRBJ1-1
DNA: TGCGCCAGCAGCTTAGTGGGGAGCGGGGCGAAGAGGCGAACTGAAGCTTTCTTT
CDR3: CASSLVGSGAKRRTEAFF

V: TRBV27
D: NA
size: many
J: TRBJ1-1
DNA: TGTGCCAGCAGTTTAGGTACGGTCACTGAAGCTTTCTTT
CDR3: CASSLGTVTEAFF

V: TRBV7-3
D: NA
size: NA
J: TRBJ2-1
DNA: TGTGCCAGCAGCCTAGGGGTAGGTCCCGATGAGCAGTTCTTC
CDR3: CASSLGVGPDEQFF

V: TRBV7-8
D: TRBD1
size: many
J: TRBJ1-5
DNA: TGTGCCAGCAGCTTAGAAGTTGACAGGGGGGATCAGCCCCAGCATTTT
CDR3: CASSLEVDRGDQPQHF